Here is one T cell receptor (beta chain) with its context. Clones were sequenced by immunoSEQ multiplex PCR, and TCRdb holds only the in-frame ones, with some missing. The data contain tens of thousands of clones, about 90% of them singletons. The entry originates in a study of T cell changes during pregnancy in multiple sclerosis. The CDR3 runs to 19 residues. V trimming: 4 bases; J trimming: 1 base; junction bases outside the gene matches: 16. From germline, CDR1 is SEHNR and CDR2 FQNEAQ (reference sequence). The starting material was peripheral blood, obtained in the second trimester of pregnancy. The rearrangement uses TRBV7-9 and TRBJ2-3; 8 bases fit TRBD1. This TCR derives from a female donor with multiple sclerosis, enrolled in a pregnancy study. The CDR3 DNA sequence: TGTGCCAGCAGCTCAGTCAACCCTTCTCCGGACAGGGGCACAGATACGCAGTATTTT. It yields the protein CASSSVNPSPDRGTDTQYF.